Listed below are T cell receptor beta chains from one sample, sequenced in a study of response to subunit inactivated influenza vaccine. TCRdb re-derived calls from the RT-PCR reads in MiXCR, one entry per CDR3 protein. This table holds more than 400,000 distinct CDR3 sequences, less than 7.5% found once. The specimen was PBMCs from blood, collected around 25 months after vaccination. The receptors come from a man in his fifties or sixties who received an inactivated influenza vaccine. Each CDR3 is given with its conserved first and last residue. Fields, in order: V gene, J gene, D gene, CDR3 protein. The D gene is left open where the match is weak.

v_gene: TRBV6-2/TRBV6-3
j_gene: TRBJ2-7
d_gene: -
CDR3aa: CASRLGQYIGEQYF

v_gene: TRBV28
j_gene: TRBJ2-1
d_gene: -
CDR3aa: CASSPPVGSRNEQFF

v_gene: TRBV3-1
j_gene: TRBJ1-6
d_gene: TRBD1
CDR3aa: CASSQATGGHLHF

v_gene: TRBV2
j_gene: TRBJ1-1
d_gene: -
CDR3aa: CASSEAQYGPPLMGTEAFF

v_gene: TRBV7-4
j_gene: TRBJ2-5
d_gene: -
CDR3aa: CASSPTPSRLCEGETQYF

v_gene: TRBV28
j_gene: TRBJ2-7
d_gene: -
CDR3aa: CASSQGFEQYF

v_gene: TRBV13
j_gene: TRBJ2-7
d_gene: TRBD1
CDR3aa: CASSLGWRQGALEQYF

v_gene: TRBV28
j_gene: TRBJ2-3
d_gene: -
CDR3aa: CASSPRDTGTDTQYF

v_gene: TRBV27
j_gene: TRBJ1-1
d_gene: -
CDR3aa: CASSGDGFEGTEAFF

v_gene: TRBV10-3
j_gene: TRBJ1-3
d_gene: -
CDR3aa: CASNSPPSGNTIYF

v_gene: TRBV5-1
j_gene: TRBJ2-4
d_gene: -
CDR3aa: CASSPQGPKNIQYF

v_gene: TRBV11-2
j_gene: TRBJ2-1
d_gene: -
CDR3aa: CASTTDTYNEQFF

v_gene: TRBV27
j_gene: TRBJ2-2
d_gene: TRBD2
CDR3aa: CASSLFGGASTGELFF

v_gene: TRBV3-1
j_gene: TRBJ1-5
d_gene: -
CDR3aa: CASSTLRGDTNSNQPQHF

v_gene: TRBV7-2
j_gene: TRBJ1-2
d_gene: -
CDR3aa: CASSLVKGTNYGYTF

v_gene: TRBV20-1
j_gene: TRBJ2-2
d_gene: TRBD2
CDR3aa: CSARDGLAGRSGELFF

v_gene: TRBV3-1
j_gene: TRBJ2-7
d_gene: TRBD2
CDR3aa: CASSHVAGAAEQYF

v_gene: TRBV21-1
j_gene: TRBJ2-7
d_gene: -
CDR3aa: CASSPNDRNSSYEQYF

v_gene: TRBV30
j_gene: TRBJ1-2
d_gene: TRBD1
CDR3aa: CAWSSTGGRGYTF

v_gene: TRBV6-1
j_gene: TRBJ2-7
d_gene: -
CDR3aa: CASSEDNYSYEQYF

v_gene: TRBV24-1
j_gene: TRBJ1-5
d_gene: -
CDR3aa: CATSGTFNQPQHF

v_gene: TRBV28
j_gene: TRBJ2-6
d_gene: -
CDR3aa: CASRLGQPGANVLTF

v_gene: TRBV14
j_gene: TRBJ2-2
d_gene: -
CDR3aa: CASSDRRAGELFF

v_gene: TRBV7-2
j_gene: TRBJ2-1
d_gene: TRBD2
CDR3aa: CASSAGTGGTYNEQFF

v_gene: TRBV5-1
j_gene: TRBJ1-2
d_gene: -
CDR3aa: CASSSAQGHDYGYTF

v_gene: TRBV20-1
j_gene: TRBJ2-1
d_gene: TRBD2
CDR3aa: CSARDDGRAFYNEQFF

v_gene: TRBV28
j_gene: TRBJ1-5
d_gene: -
CDR3aa: CASRADPYQPQHF

v_gene: TRBV5-5
j_gene: TRBJ1-1
d_gene: TRBD1
CDR3aa: CASSLQGRDTEAFF

v_gene: TRBV4-3
j_gene: TRBJ1-6
d_gene: TRBD1
CDR3aa: CASSQDRVFSPLHF

v_gene: TRBV4-1
j_gene: TRBJ2-1
d_gene: -
CDR3aa: CASSYRGDSYNEQFF

v_gene: TRBV12-3/TRBV12-4
j_gene: TRBJ2-7
d_gene: TRBD1
CDR3aa: CASRSGTGVREQYF

v_gene: TRBV20-1
j_gene: TRBJ1-3
d_gene: -
CDR3aa: CSAQAPKTGNTIYF

v_gene: TRBV12-3/TRBV12-4
j_gene: TRBJ2-5
d_gene: TRBD1
CDR3aa: CASSSNTGGETQYF

v_gene: TRBV5-1
j_gene: TRBJ2-1
d_gene: -
CDR3aa: CASNWGPANNEQFF

v_gene: TRBV10-2
j_gene: TRBJ2-5
d_gene: -
CDR3aa: CASSESMRGTETQYF

v_gene: TRBV29-1
j_gene: TRBJ1-1
d_gene: -
CDR3aa: CSGEQGVAFF

v_gene: TRBV7-2
j_gene: TRBJ2-1
d_gene: -
CDR3aa: CASSLARPLFGQFF